The 15 T cell receptor beta chains below were found in one sample sequenced in a study of Tregs in tolerant kidney transplant recipients. Recipients received nonmyeloablative bone marrow transplants from related graft donors, with transient mixed chimerism. Here immunoSEQ multiplex PCR was the method, and the copy in TCRdb shows in-frame clones only, minus some. The data hold tens of thousands of clones, with approximately 87% observed a single time. The specimen comprised CD4+ T cells from blood (PBMCs), sampled 6 months after the transplant. The origin of the receptors is a human patient who received a combined kidney and bone marrow transplant. The graft donor may account for some of the T cells.

This clone is medium-sized (0.01 to 0.1%) by share. This chain uses TRBV2 with TRBJ1-2; 8 nucleotides match TRBD1. V was clipped by 7 bases and J by 8 bases; unmatched bases: 6. This CDR3 is 12 amino acids long. Germline V gives CDR1 SNHLY, CDR2 FYNNEI. CDR3 bases: TGTGCCAGCACGACGACAGGGGACGGCTACACCTTC. Protein sequence: CASTTTGDGYTF.

The count of this clone is one. V usage is TRBV7-6 and J usage is TRBJ2-3; maybe TRBD2 (5 bases). The CDR3 extends over 13 amino acids. From germline, CDR1 is SGHVS and CDR2 FNYEAQ. Trimming shortened V by 1 base and J by 8 bases, and 10 bases separated the two germline ends. This CDR3 is CASSLEERVTQYF. Here the CDR3 DNA reads TGTGCCAGCAGCTTAGAGGAGAGGGTTACGCAGTATTTT.

In regard to this clone: The identical CDR3 is also encoded by other nucleotide sequences in the sample. This chain connects TRBV27 to TRBJ1-6; D remains ambiguous. Trimming took off 4 bases at V and 10 bases at J, with 14 bases between the two ends. Per germline, CDR1 MNHEY and CDR2 SMNVEV (reference sequence). The CDR3 contains 14 residues. For the CDR3, the DNA is TGTGCCAGCAGTTACATTGCAGACAAGTCACCCCTCCACTTT. The encoded protein is CASSYIADKSPLHF.

In its sample, this clone was seen a few times. V is TRBV5-1 and J is TRBJ2-3, with TRBD2 identical over 10 bases. Germline V gene lookup returns CDR1 SGHRS and CDR2 YFSETQ. The V segment lost 4 bases and the J segment 6 bases; nucleotides outside the gene matches: 5. The CDR3 runs to 14 residues. This CDR3 reads CASSRGTSEDTQYF. The CDR3 DNA follows: TGCGCCAGCAGCCGGGGGACTAGCGAGGATACGCAGTATTTT. The full variable domain, with the rest looked up from reference TRBV5-1 and TRBJ2-3, is KAGVTQTPRYLIKTRGQQVTLSCSPISGHRSVSWYQQTPGQGLQFLFEYFSETQRNKGNFPGRFSGRQFSNSRSEMNVSTLELGDSALYLCASSRGTSEDTQYFGPGTRLTVL.

This clone has only a few counts. This chain connects TRBV7-3 to TRBJ2-2, with 9 nucleotides matching TRBD1. The length of the CDR3 is 16 residues. Trimming took 1 base from V and 6 from J; bases not matched to a gene: 6. Germline CDR1 and CDR2: SGHTA and FQGTGA. The CDR3 here is CASSLIGQGKAGELFF. CDR3 DNA: TGTGCCAGCAGCTTAATCGGACAGGGGAAGGCCGGGGAGCTGTTTTTT. The variable domain in full, completed from reference TRBV7-3 and TRBJ2-2, reads GAGVSQTPSNKVTEKGKYVELRCDPISGHTALYWYRQSLGQGPEFLIYFQGTGAADDSGLPNDRFFAVRPEGSVSTLKIQRTERGDSAVYLCASSLIGQGKAGELFFGEGSRLTVL.

V is TRBV20-1 and J is TRBJ2-5; D remains ambiguous. The CDR3 loop spans 11 amino acids. V lost 7 bases and J 2 bases, leaving 8 bases between the germline ends. Germline V gene sequence: CDR1 DFQATT, CDR2 SNEGSKA (reference sequence). CDR3 in amino acids: CSVSIQETQYF. The CDR3 nucleotides read TGCAGTGTCAGTATACAAGAGACCCAGTACTTC.

This clone was counted only a few times. The chain combines TRBV29-1 with TRBJ2-2, with D possibly TRBD2 on 5 matching bases. The CDR3 runs 14 residues. V was cut by 1 base and J by 0 bases, with 6 bases left in between. Looked up from germline, CDR1 is SQVTM and CDR2 is ANQGSEA. CDR3 sequence reads: CSVEGTPNTGELFF. The CDR3 nucleotides are TGCAGCGTTGAAGGGACTCCGAACACCGGGGAGCTGTTTTTT.

The rearrangement joins TRBV2 to TRBJ2-7, with unresolved D. The CDR3 has 14 residues. CDR1 SNHLY and CDR2 FYNNEI come from the germline V gene. With 4 bases removed from V and 3 bases from J, the gap between germline ends came to 13 bases. The CDR3, as DNA: TGTGCCAGCAGTGTTGGTGCAGGAAACTACGAGCAGTACTTC. Translation: CASSVGAGNYEQYF.

This clone was recorded only once. V and J are TRBV2 and TRBJ2-3, with a weak D call TRBD2 (6 bases). Trimming cost V 11 bases and J 2 bases, with 29 bases left between them. Germline V gene sequence: CDR1 SNHLY, CDR2 FYNNEI. CDR3 length: 18 residues. CDR3 protein: CASYRRHLGAGNTDTQYF. For the CDR3, the DNA is TGTGCCTCATACAGGAGACACCTGGGTGCGGGGAACACAGATACGCAGTATTTT.

Notes on this clone: The junction departs from the called germline gene at one end, perhaps through a read error. The sample carries other DNA sequences with the same CDR3. This chain joins TRBV5-1 and TRBJ1-6, with D hard to call. CDR1 SGHRS and CDR2 YFSETQ come from the germline V gene. The CDR3 runs 14 residues. The CDR3 here is CASSLGEWNSPLHF. CDR3 coding DNA: TGCGCCAGCAGCTTGGGGGAGTGGAATTCCCCCCTCCACTTT.

This rearrangement joins TRBV5-6 to TRBJ1-5; weak D call: TRBD1 (5 bases). Trimming removed 2 bases from V and 3 bases from J, with 15 bases in between. This CDR3 is 16 amino acids long. Germline V gene sequence: CDR1 SGHDT, CDR2 YYEEEE. CDR3 amino acids: CASSFMAQGINQPQHF. Written as DNA, the CDR3 is TGTGCCAGCAGCTTTATGGCGCAGGGAATCAATCAGCCCCAGCATTTT. Combining the CDR3 with reference TRBV5-6 and TRBJ1-5 gives the whole variable domain DAGVTQSPTHLIKTRGQQVTLRCSPKSGHDTVSWYQQALGQGPQFIFQYYEEEERQRGNFPDRFSGHQFPNYSSELNVNALLLGDSALYLCASSFMAQGINQPQHFGDGTRLSIL.

The chain is built from TRBV11-1 and TRBJ2-7; 8 bases map to TRBD1. This CDR3 spans 16 amino acids. The V segment lost 4 bases and the J segment 2 bases; nucleotides outside the gene matches: 10. The V gene's germline CDR1 is SGHAT and CDR2 FQDESV (reference sequence). This chain's CDR3 is CASSSVGQGITYEQYF. DNA of the CDR3: TGTGCCAGCAGCTCAGTAGGACAGGGCATTACCTACGAGCAGTACTTC.

This chain links TRBV7-3 with TRBJ2-2, with unresolved D. The length of the CDR3 is 14 residues. Trimming cost V 1 base and J 0 bases, with 3 bases left between them. CDR1 SGHTA and CDR2 FQGTGA come from the germline V gene. CDR3 protein: CASSLNSNTGELFF. Here the CDR3 DNA reads TGTGCCAGCAGCTTAAACTCGAACACCGGGGAGCTGTTTTTT. The full variable domain, rest sourced from reference TRBV7-3 and TRBJ2-2, is GAGVSQTPSNKVTEKGKYVELRCDPISGHTALYWYRQSLGQGPEFLIYFQGTGAADDSGLPNDRFFAVRPEGSVSTLKIQRTERGDSAVYLCASSLNSNTGELFFGEGSRLTVL.

This rearrangement joins TRBV18 to TRBJ2-1, with D maybe TRBD2 (6 bases). The germline CDR1 and CDR2 sequences are KGHSH and LQKENI. The CDR3 extends over 17 amino acids. V gave up 0 bases and J gave up 5 bases, with 17 bases separating them. As DNA, the CDR3 is TGTGCCAGCTCACCACCGGGTAGCGGAGGGAAAAACAATGAGCAGTTCTTC. Its protein product is CASSPPGSGGKNNEQFF.

The chain uses TRBV19 and TRBJ1-5; D unresolved. This CDR3 region has 13 residues. CDR1 is LNHDA and CDR2 is SQIVND in the germline V gene (reference sequence). With 5 bases removed from V and 4 bases from J, the gap between germline ends came to 9 bases. The DNA for the CDR3 is TGTGCCAGTAGTCTCCCCGGGAATCAGCCCCAGCATTTT. Its translation is CASSLPGNQPQHF.